This TCR beta chain originates from a study of early T cells in non-severe SARS-CoV-2 infection. Unique molecular identifiers were attached to individual cDNA molecules. TCRdb processed the 5' RACE reads anew with MiXCR; each CDR3 protein has one entry. The table has tens of thousands of distinct CDR3 sequences, about 4.5% seen once. This clonotype was counted at least ten times. The J segment lost 4 bases and the V segment lost 3 bases, leaving 8 bases of the junction unmatched. The CDR3 spans 15 residues. The germline V gene encodes CDR1 DFQATT and CDR2 SNEGSKA (reference sequence). The material sequenced was whole blood. This clonotype originated in an adult who was a healthcare worker with PCR-confirmed SARS-CoV-2 infection or an uninfected control (not recorded which). The chain uses TRBV20-1 and TRBJ2-7, with TRBD1 matching 11 bases. DNA of the CDR3: TGCAGTGCTAGCTTACCTGGGACAGGGGGATACGAGCAGTACTTC. It specifies CSASLPGTGGYEQYF.